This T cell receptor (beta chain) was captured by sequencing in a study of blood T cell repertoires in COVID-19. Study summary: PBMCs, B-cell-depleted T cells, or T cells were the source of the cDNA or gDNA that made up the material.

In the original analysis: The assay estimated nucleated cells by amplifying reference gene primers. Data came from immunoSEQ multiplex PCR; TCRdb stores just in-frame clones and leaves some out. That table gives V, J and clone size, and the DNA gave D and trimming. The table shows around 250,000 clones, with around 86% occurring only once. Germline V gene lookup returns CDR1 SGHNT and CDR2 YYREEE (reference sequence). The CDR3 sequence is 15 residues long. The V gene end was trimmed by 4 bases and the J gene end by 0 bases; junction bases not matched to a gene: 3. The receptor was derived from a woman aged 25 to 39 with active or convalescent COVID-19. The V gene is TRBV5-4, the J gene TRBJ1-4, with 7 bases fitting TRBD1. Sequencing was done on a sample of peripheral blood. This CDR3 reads CASSQGGATNEKLFF. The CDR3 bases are TGTGCCAGCAGCCAGGGGGGTGCAACTAATGAAAAACTGTTTTTT.